Listed below are T cell receptor beta chains from one sample, sequenced in a study of T cell responses to AZD1222 COVID-19 vaccine. Only in-frame clones appear in the TCRdb table, and some are missing; sequencing was by immunoSEQ multiplex PCR. The sample comprises 95,000 to 100,000 clones, roughly 92% of which are singletons, and 6.5% to 8.5% rests with the top ten. The sequences come from peripheral blood, collected 28 days after the second AZD1222 dose. The receptors were sampled from an adult who received the AZD1222 COVID-19 vaccine. Both conserved end residues are part of each CDR3. Fields, in order: D gene, V gene, J gene, clone size, CDR3 DNA, CDR3 protein. The D gene is left open where the match is weak. Not every row has a clone size; where given, it reads once, few, many or a size class.

>-|TRBV27|TRBJ2-7|-
TGTGCCAGCAGTTTACGAGGGGCGTACGAGCAGTACTTC
CASSLRGAYEQYF
>TRBD1|TRBV5-1|TRBJ1-5|-
TGCGCCAGCAGCTTGGAGACAGGGGCCAATCAGCCCCAGCATTTT
CASSLETGANQPQHF
>-|TRBV5-6|TRBJ2-2|-
TGTGCCAGCAGCTCCTATGGGGGCGGGGAGCTGTTTTTT
CASSSYGGGELFF
>-|TRBV7-9|TRBJ1-5|-
TGTGCCAGCAGCTTAGCCGGCGGGAATCAGCCCCAGCATTTT
CASSLAGGNQPQHF
>TRBD2|TRBV30|TRBJ2-1|-
TGTGCCTGGAGTGGGCTAGCGGGGAGGAGAAATGAGCAGTTCTTC
CAWSGLAGRRNEQFF
>TRBD2|TRBV19|TRBJ2-5|-
TGTGCCAGTAGCACGGGGAGGGGCGGAGGGGAGACCCAGTACTTC
CASSTGRGGGETQYF
>TRBD1|TRBV11-2|TRBJ1-1|-
TGTGCCAGCAGCTTGACAGGGGTAAGAACTGAAGCTTTCTTT
CASSLTGVRTEAFF
>-|TRBV6-5|TRBJ1-1|-
TGTGCCAGCACCCCCTGGACCCCGAACACTGAAGCTTTCTTT
CASTPWTPNTEAFF
>-|TRBV30|TRBJ1-5|few
TGTGCCTGGAGTGTTTCGGGGGGCATGAGCAATCAGCCCCAGCATTTT
CAWSVSGGMSNQPQHF
>-|TRBV10-1|TRBJ2-5|-
TGCGCCAGCAGTGAGTCGATAGTCCAAGAGACCCAGTACTTC
CASSESIVQETQYF
>TRBD2|TRBV19|TRBJ2-1|-
TGTGCCAGTAGCGATTCGGTGGTAGCGGGACCTGGGCAGTTCTTC
CASSDSVVAGPGQFF
>-|TRBV5-6|TRBJ1-1|-
TGTGCCAGCAGCTTGAACGGGGGGAGGACTGAAGCTTTCTTT
CASSLNGGRTEAFF
>-|TRBV3-1/TRBV3-2|TRBJ1-1|-
TGTGCCAGCAGCCAAGCCCCAGGTAGTTACACTGAAGCTTTCTTT
CASSQAPGSYTEAFF
>-|TRBV5-6|TRBJ1-2|-
TGTGCCAGCAGCTTGGTGGCCCGGTTTTATTATGGCTACACCTTC
CASSLVARFYYGYTF
>-|TRBV6-2/TRBV6-3|TRBJ1-5|-
TGTGCCAGCAGTCCCGTAGGGGGAATTCAGCCCCAGCATTTT
CASSPVGGIQPQHF
>-|TRBV28|TRBJ1-1|-
TGTGCCAGCAGACCCACCATTGGGGTTGGTACTGAAGCTTTCTTT
CASRPTIGVGTEAFF
>-|TRBV28|TRBJ1-1|-
TGTGCCAGCAGTTTATCGCACACTGAAGCTTTCTTT
CASSLSHTEAFF
>TRBD1|TRBV3-1/TRBV3-2|TRBJ1-2|once
TGTGCCAGCAGCTACGACAGGGCCTATGGCTACACCTTC
CASSYDRAYGYTF
>-|TRBV4-3|TRBJ1-1|-
TGCGCCAGCAGCCAAGACAGGGGTGCCACTGAAGCTTTCTTT
CASSQDRGATEAFF
>-|TRBV5-1|TRBJ1-1|-
TGCGCCAGCAGCCCTGGAAACACTGAAGCTTTCTTT
CASSPGNTEAFF
>-|TRBV25-1|TRBJ2-1|-
TGTGCCAGCAGCTCCGGGACGCCAGACGGTATACGACAGTTCTTC
CASSSGTPDGIRQFF
>-|TRBV4-3|TRBJ2-3|-
TGCGCCAGCAGCCAAGGGGGACTCTATACGCAGTATTTT
CASSQGGLYTQYF
>-|TRBV3-1/TRBV3-2|TRBJ1-5|-
TGTGCCAGCAGCCAAGGGTCAGGGACTAATCAGCCCCAGCATTTT
CASSQGSGTNQPQHF
>-|TRBV13|TRBJ2-7|-
TGTGCCAGCAGCCGCTCCCGGCCCTACTACGAGCAGTACTTC
CASSRSRPYYEQYF
>TRBD1|TRBV7-3|TRBJ2-3|-
TGTGCCAGCAGCTTCGGGACAGGCGCAGATACGCAGTATTTT
CASSFGTGADTQYF
>-|TRBV24-1|TRBJ1-2|once
TGTGCCACCAGTGACGCAGTTATTAACTATGGCTACACCTTC
CATSDAVINYGYTF
>-|TRBV11-2|TRBJ2-7|-
TGTGCCAGCAGCTTAGACAGGGGGGCCTCCTACGAGCAGTACTTC
CASSLDRGASYEQYF
>-|TRBV6-1|TRBJ1-5|-
TGTGCCAGCAGTGAAGCCTCGGCAGGCAATCAGCCCCAGCATTTT
CASSEASAGNQPQHF
>TRBD1|TRBV5-1|TRBJ1-3|-
TGCGCCAGCAGCTTGGCCGGGACAGGTTCTGGAAACACCATATATTTT
CASSLAGTGSGNTIYF
>-|TRBV15|TRBJ1-6|once
TGTGCCACCAGCAGAGAGTTACTGAATAATTCACCCCTCCACTTT
CATSRELLNNSPLHF
>-|TRBV5-1|TRBJ1-2|-
TGCGCCAGCAGCTTGGCCGCCAGGTACTATGGCTACACCTTC
CASSLAARYYGYTF
>TRBD2|TRBV13|TRBJ2-1|-
TGTGCCAGCAGCCGCGGGACTAGCGGGCTAACGGGCAATGAGCAGTTCTTC
CASSRGTSGLTGNEQFF
>-|TRBV5-1|TRBJ1-2|-
TGCGCCAGCAGCTCCCGGGGGGACGGTTTATATGGCTACACCTTC
CASSSRGDGLYGYTF
>-|TRBV19|TRBJ1-5|-
TGTGCCAGTACCTCTAATTTACAGTATCAGCCCCAGCATTTT
CASTSNLQYQPQHF
>TRBD1|TRBV28|TRBJ1-2|-
TGTGCCAGCAGTTCGGGACAGGACTATGGCTACACCTTC
CASSSGQDYGYTF
>-|TRBV11-2|TRBJ2-7|once
TGTGCCAGCAGCTTAGATGGGGGCTACGAGCAGTACTTC
CASSLDGGYEQYF
>-|TRBV7-9|TRBJ2-1|once
TGTGCCAGCAGCTTATTCGAGGGGGACTCCTACAATGAGCAGTTCTTC
CASSLFEGDSYNEQFF
>TRBD1|TRBV7-9|TRBJ1-4|-
TGTGCCAGCAGCGACGGCGGCAGGGGGTTTGGTGAAAAACTGTTTTTT
CASSDGGRGFGEKLFF
>TRBD2|TRBV19|TRBJ2-2|-
TGTGCCAGTAGTCGACGTTCCGGGACTAGCGGGAGCGGGAGTAACACCGGGGAGCTGTTTTTT
CASSRRSGTSGSGSNTGELFF
>-|TRBV5-1|TRBJ2-7|-
TGCGCCAGCAACTTGGGGCCGGGAACCACCAATTCCTACGAGCAGTACTTC
CASNLGPGTTNSYEQYF
>TRBD2|TRBV7-9|TRBJ2-3|once
TGTGCCAGCAGCCCTTGGACTAGCGGGGGGACAGATACGCAGTATTTT
CASSPWTSGGTDTQYF
>-|TRBV20-1|TRBJ1-1|-
TGCAGTGCTAGGACCCTGCTTGTGGCTTTCTTT
CSARTLLVAFF
>-|TRBV6-4|TRBJ2-1|-
TGTGCCAGCAGTGACGGTGACTCCTACAATGAGCAGTTCTTC
CASSDGDSYNEQFF
>TRBD2|TRBV28|TRBJ2-5|-
TGTGCCAGCAGTCTAACTGGCCCTAGCGGTCAAGAGACCCAGTACTTC
CASSLTGPSGQETQYF
>TRBD1|TRBV28|TRBJ2-7|-
TGTGCCAGCAATCAACAGGGGGCTCGGAACGAGCAGTACTTC
CASNQQGARNEQYF
>TRBD1|TRBV10-3|TRBJ2-5|-
TGTGCCATCAGTGAAGGGACAGGGGGCAGGGGAGAGACCCAGTACTTC
CAISEGTGGRGETQYF
>-|TRBV5-1|TRBJ2-5|once
TGCGCCAGCAGCTTAGGGACCCGACAAGAGACCCAGTACTTC
CASSLGTRQETQYF
>TRBD1|TRBV10-2|TRBJ2-7|-
TGCGCCAGCAGCAAAGGACAGGGCAGTAAGCAGTACTTC
CASSKGQGSKQYF
>-|TRBV5-5|TRBJ1-3|-
TGTGCCACCACCACAGGCTCTGGAAACACCATATATTTT
CATTTGSGNTIYF
>TRBD2|TRBV12-3/TRBV12-4|TRBJ2-7|-
TGTGCCAGCAGGACTAGCGGGAGCAACGAGCAGTACTTC
CASRTSGSNEQYF
>TRBD1|TRBV15|TRBJ2-3|-
TGTGCCACCAGCAGAGATATTGAGGGACAGGGAACAGATACGCAGTATTTT
CATSRDIEGQGTDTQYF
>-|TRBV20-1|TRBJ2-6|-
TGCAGTGCTAGTAGGCACTCTGGGGCCAACGTCCTGACTTTC
CSASRHSGANVLTF
>TRBD2|TRBV24-1|TRBJ2-1|-
TGTGCCACAGCGGGGCAGGGGTTAGCGGGAGGGCCAGTGTACAATGAGCAGTTCTTC
CATAGQGLAGGPVYNEQFF
>TRBD1|TRBV28|TRBJ2-7|-
TGTGCCAGCAGCACCGGGACAGGGGCTTACGAGCAGTACTTC
CASSTGTGAYEQYF
>TRBD2|TRBV5-1|TRBJ2-2|-
TGCGCCAGCAGCTTAGGGGCTAGCGGGAACACCGGGGAGCTGTTTTTT
CASSLGASGNTGELFF